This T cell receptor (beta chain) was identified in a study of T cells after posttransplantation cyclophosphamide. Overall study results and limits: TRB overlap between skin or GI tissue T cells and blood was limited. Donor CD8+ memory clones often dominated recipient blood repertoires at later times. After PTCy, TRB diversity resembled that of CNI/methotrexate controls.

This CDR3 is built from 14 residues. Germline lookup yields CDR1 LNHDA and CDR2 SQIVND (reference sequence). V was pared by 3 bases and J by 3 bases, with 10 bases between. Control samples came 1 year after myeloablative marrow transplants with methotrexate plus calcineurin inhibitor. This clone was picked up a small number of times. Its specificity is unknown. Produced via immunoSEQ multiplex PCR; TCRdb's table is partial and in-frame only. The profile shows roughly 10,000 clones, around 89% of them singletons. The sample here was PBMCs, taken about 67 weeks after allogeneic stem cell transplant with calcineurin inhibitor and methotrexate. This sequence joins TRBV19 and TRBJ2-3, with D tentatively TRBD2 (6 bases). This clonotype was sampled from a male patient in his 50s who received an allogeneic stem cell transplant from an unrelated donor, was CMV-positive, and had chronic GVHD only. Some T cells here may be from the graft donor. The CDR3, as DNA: TGTGCCAGTAGTATTTTCGGGAGTACAGATACGCAGTATTTT. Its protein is CASSIFGSTDTQYF.